This T cell receptor beta chain was recorded in a study of patients and donors after allogeneic stem cell transplantation. Using its own MiXCR run on the RT-PCR reads, TCRdb lists one record per CDR3 protein. The data show over 130,000 distinct CDR3 sequences, about a third seen once. This clonotype was seen repeatedly, ten times or more. The CDR3 sequence is 16 residues long. Trimming left V 5 bases short and J 7 bases short, with 20 bases between. This clonotype originated in a human donor who was either an allogeneic HSCT recipient or a stem cell or donor lymphocyte infusion donor (not recorded which). It is not recorded whose cells these are; they may come from a transplant donor. The source material was blood, either unsorted or a sorted T cell fraction (not recorded which). V and J are TRBV12-3 or TRBV12-4 and TRBJ1-4; D possibly corresponds to TRBD1 (5 bases). CDR3 coding DNA: TGTGCCAGCAGTCCCCGTCGAGGGCAGGGAATTGAAAAACTGTTTTTT. The encoded protein is CASSPRRGQGIEKLFF.